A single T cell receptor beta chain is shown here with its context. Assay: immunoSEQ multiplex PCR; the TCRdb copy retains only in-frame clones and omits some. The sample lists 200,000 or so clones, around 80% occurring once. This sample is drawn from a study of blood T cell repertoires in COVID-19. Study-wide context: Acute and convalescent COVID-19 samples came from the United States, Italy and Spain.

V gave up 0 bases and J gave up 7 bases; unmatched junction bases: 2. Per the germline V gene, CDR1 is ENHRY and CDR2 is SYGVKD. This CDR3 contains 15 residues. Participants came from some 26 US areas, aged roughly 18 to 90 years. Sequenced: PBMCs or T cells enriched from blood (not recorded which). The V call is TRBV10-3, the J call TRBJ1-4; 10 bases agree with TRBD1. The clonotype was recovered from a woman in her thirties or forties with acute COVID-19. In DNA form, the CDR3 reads TGTGCCATCAGTGAGTCAGGGACAGGGGTTGAAAAACTGTTTTTT. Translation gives CAISESGTGVEKLFF.